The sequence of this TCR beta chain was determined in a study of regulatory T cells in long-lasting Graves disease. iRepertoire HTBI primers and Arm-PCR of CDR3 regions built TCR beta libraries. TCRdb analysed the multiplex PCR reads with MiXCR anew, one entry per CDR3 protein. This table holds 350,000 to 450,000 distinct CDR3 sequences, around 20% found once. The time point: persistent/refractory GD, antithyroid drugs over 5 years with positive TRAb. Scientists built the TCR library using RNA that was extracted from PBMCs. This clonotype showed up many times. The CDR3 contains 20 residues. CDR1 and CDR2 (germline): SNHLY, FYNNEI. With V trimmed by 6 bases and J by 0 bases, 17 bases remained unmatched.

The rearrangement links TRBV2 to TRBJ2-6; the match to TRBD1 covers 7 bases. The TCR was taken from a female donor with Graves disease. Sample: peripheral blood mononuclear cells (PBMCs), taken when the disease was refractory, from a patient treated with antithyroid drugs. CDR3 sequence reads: CASRGFQGVRADSGANVLTF. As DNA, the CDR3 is TGTGCCAGCAGAGGATTCCAGGGGGTGAGAGCGGACTCTGGGGCCAACGTCCTGACTTTC. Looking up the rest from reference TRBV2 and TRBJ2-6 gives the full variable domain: EPEVTQTPSHQVTQMGQEVILRCVPISNHLYFYWYRQILGQKVEFLVSFYNNEISEKSEIFDDQFSVERPDGSNFTLKIRSTKLEDSAMYFCASRGFQGVRADSGANVLTFGAGSRLTVL.